A selection of T cell receptor beta chains follows, all from one sample in a study of T cell responses to AZD1222 COVID-19 vaccine. Generated by immunoSEQ multiplex PCR, the TCRdb table keeps only in-frame clones and is missing some. Counted here are 100,000 to 120,000 clones, about 90% occurring once; the ten biggest clones make up 15%. The sample consisted of peripheral blood, taken 28 days after the second AZD1222 dose. The receptors were gathered from an adult who received the AZD1222 COVID-19 vaccine. Both conserved end residues are part of each CDR3. The D gene is left open where the match is weak.

v_gene | len | d_gene | CDR3aa
TRBV30 | 12 | TRBD1 | CAWSPGGDTQYF
TRBV20-1 | 11 | NA | CSARTSIKAFF
TRBV5-4 | 15 | NA | CASSPTAGSYNEQFF
TRBV10-1 | 14 | NA | CASSESGGPETQYF
TRBV12-3/TRBV12-4 | 12 | TRBD1 | CASSPGQAEAFF
TRBV5-1 | 14 | NA | CASSLAIVTGELFF
TRBV12-3/TRBV12-4 | 13 | NA | CASSKGSDQPQHF
TRBV5-1 | 18 | NA | CASSLGVTGNSRYNEQFF
TRBV6-1 | 14 | NA | CASSELGPNEKLFF
TRBV7-2 | 14 | NA | CASSKGPSNQPQHF
TRBV4-1 | 11 | NA | CASSELATIYF
TRBV29-1 | 13 | NA | CSAQTSPDQPQHF
TRBV6-1 | 17 | TRBD2 | CASSEYRLAGDTDTQYF
TRBV7-6 | 15 | TRBD1 | CASSLTGGVGEKLFF
TRBV6-5 | 13 | NA | CASRWELSQPQHF
TRBV7-2 | 16 | TRBD1 | CASSPRTGFINYGYTF
TRBV19 | 15 | TRBD2 | CASSSAGGHNNEQFF
TRBV29-1 | 13 | NA | CSVRPSLAETQYF
TRBV10-1 | 14 | NA | CASSPQGPNTEAFF
TRBV7-9 | 17 | TRBD1 | CASSLVPQGDSNQPQHF
TRBV5-1 | 13 | NA | CASSLGTGGEQFF
TRBV5-1 | 14 | TRBD1 | CASSTGQGANEQYF
TRBV4-1 | 15 | NA | CASSPGPSTYNEQFF
TRBV18 | 15 | NA | CASSPRAATNEKLFF
TRBV6-5 | 13 | NA | CASTSGLNYGYTF
TRBV11-3 | 14 | NA | CASSEGEGNQPQHF
TRBV11-2 | 16 | NA | CASRSNSGPPSGELFF